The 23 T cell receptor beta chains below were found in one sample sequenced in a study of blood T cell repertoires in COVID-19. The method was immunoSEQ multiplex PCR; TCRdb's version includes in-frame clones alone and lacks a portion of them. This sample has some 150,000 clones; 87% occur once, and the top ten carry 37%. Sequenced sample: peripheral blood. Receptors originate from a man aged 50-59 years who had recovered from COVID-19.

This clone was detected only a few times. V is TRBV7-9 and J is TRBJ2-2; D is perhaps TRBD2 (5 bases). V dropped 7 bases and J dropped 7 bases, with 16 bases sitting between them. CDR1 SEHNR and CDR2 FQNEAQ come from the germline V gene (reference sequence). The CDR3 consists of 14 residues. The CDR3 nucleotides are TGTGCCAGCATAGAGGGAGTCGGTGGCGGGGAGCTGTTTTTT. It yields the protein CASIEGVGGGELFF.

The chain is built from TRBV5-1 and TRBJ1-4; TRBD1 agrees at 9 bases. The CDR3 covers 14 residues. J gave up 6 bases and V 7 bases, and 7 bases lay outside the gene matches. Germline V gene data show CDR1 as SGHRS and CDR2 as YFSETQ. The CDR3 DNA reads TGCGCCAGCGGCCGAACAGGGGGCGATGAAAAACTGTTTTTT. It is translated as CASGRTGGDEKLFF.

The CDR3: CASSLGDRPNYGYTF. For the CDR3, the DNA is TGTGCCAGCAGCTTAGGGGACAGACCTAACTATGGCTACACCTTC. The chain uses TRBV7-9 and TRBJ1-2; TRBD1 matches 7 bases. The CDR3 is 15 residues long. The germline V gene has CDR1 SEHNR and CDR2 FQNEAQ (reference sequence). J was trimmed by 0 bases and V by 1 base; bases with no gene match: 2.

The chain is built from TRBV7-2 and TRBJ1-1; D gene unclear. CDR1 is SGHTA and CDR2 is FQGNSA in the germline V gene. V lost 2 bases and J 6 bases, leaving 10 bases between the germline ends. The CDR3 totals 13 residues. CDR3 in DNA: TGTGCCAGCAGCTTATCGAGGGAGCCTGAAGCTTTCTTT. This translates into CASSLSREPEAFF.

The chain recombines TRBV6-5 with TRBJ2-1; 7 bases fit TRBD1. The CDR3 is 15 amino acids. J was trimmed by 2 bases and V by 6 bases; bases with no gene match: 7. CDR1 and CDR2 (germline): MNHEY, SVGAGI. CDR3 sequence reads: CASRSRDRTYNEQFF. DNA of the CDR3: TGTGCCAGCAGGAGCCGGGACAGAACCTACAATGAGCAGTTCTTC.

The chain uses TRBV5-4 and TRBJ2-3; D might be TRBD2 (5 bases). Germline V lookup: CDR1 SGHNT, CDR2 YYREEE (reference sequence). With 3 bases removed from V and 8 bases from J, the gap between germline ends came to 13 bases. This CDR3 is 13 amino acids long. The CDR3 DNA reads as TGTGCCAGCAGCTCTGAGGGCCCTGGTACGCAGTATTTT. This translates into CASSSEGPGTQYF.

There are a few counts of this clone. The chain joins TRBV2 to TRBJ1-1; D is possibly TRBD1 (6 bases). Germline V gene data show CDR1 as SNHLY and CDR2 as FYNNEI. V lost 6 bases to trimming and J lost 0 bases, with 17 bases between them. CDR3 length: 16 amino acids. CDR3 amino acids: CASSQRDTHLNTEAFF. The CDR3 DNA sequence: TGTGCCAGCAGCCAGAGGGACACTCACTTGAACACTGAAGCTTTCTTT.

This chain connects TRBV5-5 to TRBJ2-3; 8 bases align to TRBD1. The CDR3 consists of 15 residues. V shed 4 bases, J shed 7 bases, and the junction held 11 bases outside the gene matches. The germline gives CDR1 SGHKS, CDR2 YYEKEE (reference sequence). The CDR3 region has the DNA TGTGCCAGCAGCGCCTCCGGGACAGGCCCGAATACGCAGTATTTT. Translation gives CASSASGTGPNTQYF.

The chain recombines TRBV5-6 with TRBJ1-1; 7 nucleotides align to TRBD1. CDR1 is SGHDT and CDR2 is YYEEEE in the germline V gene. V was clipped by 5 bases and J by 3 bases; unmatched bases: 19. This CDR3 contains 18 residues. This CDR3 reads CASSPRGQLLLAHTEAFF. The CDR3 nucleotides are TGTGCCAGCAGTCCGCGGGGACAGCTTCTTTTGGCCCACACTGAAGCTTTCTTT.

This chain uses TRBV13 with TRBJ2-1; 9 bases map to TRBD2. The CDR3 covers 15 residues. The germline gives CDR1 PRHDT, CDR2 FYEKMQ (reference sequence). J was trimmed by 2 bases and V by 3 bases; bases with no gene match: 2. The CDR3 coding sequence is TGTGCCAGCAGCTTGCTAGCGGGAACCTACAATGAGCAGTTCTTC. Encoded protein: CASSLLAGTYNEQFF.

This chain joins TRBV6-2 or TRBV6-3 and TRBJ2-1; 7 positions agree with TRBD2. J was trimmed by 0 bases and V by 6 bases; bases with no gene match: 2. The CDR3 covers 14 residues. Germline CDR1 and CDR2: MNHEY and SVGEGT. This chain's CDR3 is CASSRLASYNEQFF. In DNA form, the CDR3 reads TGTGCCAGCAGCAGACTAGCCTCCTACAATGAGCAGTTCTTC.

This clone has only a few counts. CDR3 in amino acids: CASIAGPSYGYTF. The DNA of the CDR3 is TGTGCCAGCATCGCAGGGCCCTCCTATGGCTACACCTTC. The genes are TRBV19 and TRBJ1-2; weak D call: TRBD1 (5 bases). Deletions cut 9 bases from V and 4 bases from J, with 15 bases between. The length of the CDR3 is 13 residues. The germline V gene has CDR1 LNHDA and CDR2 SQIVND (reference sequence).

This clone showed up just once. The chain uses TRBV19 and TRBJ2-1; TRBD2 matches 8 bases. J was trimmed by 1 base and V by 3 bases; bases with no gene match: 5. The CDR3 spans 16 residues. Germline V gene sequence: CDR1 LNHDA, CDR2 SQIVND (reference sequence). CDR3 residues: CASSILAGSSYNEQFF. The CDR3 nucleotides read TGTGCCAGTAGTATTTTAGCGGGGAGTTCCTACAATGAGCAGTTCTTC.

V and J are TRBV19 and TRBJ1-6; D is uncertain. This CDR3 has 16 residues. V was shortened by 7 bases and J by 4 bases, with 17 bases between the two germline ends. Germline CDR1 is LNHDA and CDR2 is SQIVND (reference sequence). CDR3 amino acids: CASKPPGTGYNSPLHF. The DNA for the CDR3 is TGTGCCAGTAAACCACCCGGTACGGGGTATAATTCACCCCTCCACTTT.

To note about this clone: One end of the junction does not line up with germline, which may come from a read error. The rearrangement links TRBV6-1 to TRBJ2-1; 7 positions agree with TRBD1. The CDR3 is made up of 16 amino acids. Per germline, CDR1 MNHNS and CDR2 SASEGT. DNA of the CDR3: TGTGCCAGCAGTGACATAGGGGGCGCCTATTCCAATGGGCAGTTCTTC. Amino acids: CASSDIGGAYSNGQFF.

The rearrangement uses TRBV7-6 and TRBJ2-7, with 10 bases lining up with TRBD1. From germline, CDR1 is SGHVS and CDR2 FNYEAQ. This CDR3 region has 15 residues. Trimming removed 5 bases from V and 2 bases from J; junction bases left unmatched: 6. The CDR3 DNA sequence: TGTGCCAGCAGCCTTGGGGACAGGGGAGCCTACGAGCAGTACTTC. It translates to CASSLGDRGAYEQYF.

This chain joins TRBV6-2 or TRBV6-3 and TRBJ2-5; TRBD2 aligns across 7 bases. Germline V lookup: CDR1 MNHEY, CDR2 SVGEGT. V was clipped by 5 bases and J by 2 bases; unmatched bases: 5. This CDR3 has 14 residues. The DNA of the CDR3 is TGTGCCAGCAGTCCAGCGGGGATTCAAGAGACCCAGTACTTC. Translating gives CASSPAGIQETQYF.

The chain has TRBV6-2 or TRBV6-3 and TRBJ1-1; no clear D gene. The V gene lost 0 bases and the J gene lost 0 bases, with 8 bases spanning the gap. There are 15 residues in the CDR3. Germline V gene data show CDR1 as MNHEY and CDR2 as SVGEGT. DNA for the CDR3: TGTGCCAGCAGTTACTCAACCAGGATGAACACTGAAGCTTTCTTT. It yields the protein CASSYSTRMNTEAFF.

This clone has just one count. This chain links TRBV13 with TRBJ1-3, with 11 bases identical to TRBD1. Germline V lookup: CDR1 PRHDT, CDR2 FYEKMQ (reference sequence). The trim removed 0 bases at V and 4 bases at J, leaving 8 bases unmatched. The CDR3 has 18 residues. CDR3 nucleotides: TGTGCCAGCAGCTTAGGCCTGGGACAGGGGGTGTCAGGAAACACCATATATTTT. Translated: CASSLGLGQGVSGNTIYF.

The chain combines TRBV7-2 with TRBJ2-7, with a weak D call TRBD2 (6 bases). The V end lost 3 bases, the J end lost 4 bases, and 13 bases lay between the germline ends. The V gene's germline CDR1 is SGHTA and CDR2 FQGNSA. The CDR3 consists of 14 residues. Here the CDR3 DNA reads TGTGCCAGCAGCTTTCTAGCGCCAGGGTACGAGCAGTACTTC. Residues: CASSFLAPGYEQYF.

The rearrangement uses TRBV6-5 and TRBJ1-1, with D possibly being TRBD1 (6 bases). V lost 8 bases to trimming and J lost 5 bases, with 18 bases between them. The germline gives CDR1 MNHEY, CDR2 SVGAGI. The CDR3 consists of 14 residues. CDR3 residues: CASGTTGLGTEAFF. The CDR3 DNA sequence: TGTGCCAGCGGAACTACAGGGTTGGGGACTGAAGCTTTCTTT.

The CDR3 loop is CASSRGPQGVEAFF. CDR3 in DNA: TGTGCCAGCAGCCGAGGCCCCCAGGGGGTTGAAGCTTTCTTT. The chain has TRBV7-8 and TRBJ1-1, with 7 bases fitting TRBD1. The CDR3 is made up of 14 amino acids. The germline V gene encodes CDR1 SGHVS and CDR2 FQNEAQ. V was pared by 5 bases and J by 7 bases, with 10 bases of the junction left unmatched.

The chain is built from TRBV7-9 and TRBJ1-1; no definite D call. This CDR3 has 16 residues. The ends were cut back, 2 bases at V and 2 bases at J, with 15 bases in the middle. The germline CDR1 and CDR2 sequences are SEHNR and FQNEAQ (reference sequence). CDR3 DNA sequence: TGTGCCAGCAGCTTAACGTTTACGGCGACTAACACTGAAGCTTTCTTT. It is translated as CASSLTFTATNTEAFF.